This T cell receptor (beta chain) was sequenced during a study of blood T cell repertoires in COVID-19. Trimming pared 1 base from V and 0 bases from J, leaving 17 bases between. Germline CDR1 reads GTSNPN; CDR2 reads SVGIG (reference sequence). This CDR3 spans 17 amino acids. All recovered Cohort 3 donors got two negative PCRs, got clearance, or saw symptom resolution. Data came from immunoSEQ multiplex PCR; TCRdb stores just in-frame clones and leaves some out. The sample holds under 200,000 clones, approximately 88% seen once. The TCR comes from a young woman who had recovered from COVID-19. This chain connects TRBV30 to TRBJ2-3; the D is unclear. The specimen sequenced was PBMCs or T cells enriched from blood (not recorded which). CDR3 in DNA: TGTGCCTGGAGTGGCCACCAAAAGGCGGCTAGCACAGATACGCAGTATTTT. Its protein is CAWSGHQKAASTDTQYF.